This TCR beta chain was retrieved from a study of technical replicates of blood from four donors (dated by TCRdb to the late 2010s). The CDR3 covers 14 residues, taking in both the cysteine and the phenylalanine. The kept DNA is CDR3 alone, 42 bases in frame from the first base. Trimming at the junction amounts to 4 bases on V and 0 bases on J, and the germline ends lie 7 bases apart. CDR1 ENHRY and CDR2 SYGVKD were looked up in the germline V gene. The library was produced with the immunoSEQ multiplex PCR assay. TCRdb re-hosts the immuneACCESS table, in-frame sequences only. Its copies lack some clones; in the studies checked, an unresolved V gene accounts for under half of them, and the cause for the rest is not known. The sample table records more than 65,000 clones; 95% to 97% of these occur just once. Together, the top ten hold roughly 0.3% of the sample. As concerns this clone: This clone's antigen is unknown. Per-base qualities were not stored, and no clone one base away is much larger.

The sample taken for sequencing was T cells isolated from PBMCs. The chain uses TRBV10-3 and TRBJ1-5, with the D gene not clear enough to name. The receptor was derived from a human donor in good health. The CDR3 region has the sequence CAISVQNSNQPQHF. The DNA sequence reads TGTGCCATCAGTGTCCAAAATAGCAATCAGCCCCAGCATTTT.